The T cell receptor (beta chain) described here comes from a study of regulatory T cells in long-lasting Graves disease. Time point defined: persistent/refractory GD, antithyroid drugs over 5 years with positive TRAb. The TCR library used RNA extracted from PBMCs. CDR3 regions were amplified by Arm-PCR using iRepertoire HTBI primers to build TCR beta libraries. TCRdb called the multiplex PCR reads again in MiXCR, with one record for every CDR3 protein. The data contain about 290,000 distinct CDR3 sequences, 20% to 25% of them singletons. The table lists this clonotype with many counts. Its cognate antigen is unknown. Study-level results: Investigators studied peripheral blood only, not thyroid tissue. Persistent disease preferred TRBV28, TRBJ1-2 and TRBJ2-5.

This CDR3 contains 17 residues. Germline V CDR1 and CDR2: DFQATT, SNEGSKA (reference sequence). Losses at the gene ends were 5 bases for V and 3 bases for J; bases not matched to a gene: 12. Sequencing used peripheral blood mononuclear cells (PBMCs), obtained when the disease was refractory, from a patient treated with antithyroid drugs. This clonotype originated in a female donor with Graves disease. V is TRBV20-1 and J is TRBJ2-5; TRBD2 agrees at 13 bases. The CDR3 DNA sequence: TGCAGTGCTGGCCTCACTAGCGGGAGGGCCGGTGAAGAGACCCAGTACTTC. As protein: CSAGLTSGRAGEETQYF.